The 11 T cell receptor beta chains listed next were all sequenced from one sample in a study of cytomegalovirus exposure and HLA in healthy donors. The PCR was carried out with 60 Vbeta primers and 13 Jbeta primers. Sequenced by immunoSEQ multiplex PCR; TCRdb stores in-frame clones only, minus some. The sample yields roughly 120,000 clones, 60% to 85% seen once. The sample was PBMCs. These receptors all come from a woman aged 25 to 39 in good health and CMV-seropositive.

This clone came up once. This chain joins TRBV6-1 and TRBJ2-7; 8 nucleotides line up with TRBD1. The trim removed 4 bases at V and 3 bases at J, leaving 11 bases unmatched. The germline CDR1 and CDR2 sequences are MNHNS and SASEGT. The CDR3 sequence is 16 residues long. The CDR3, as DNA: TGTGCCAGCAGTGGGGAACCAGGGGGCAACGACTACGAGCAGTACTTC. Translated, it gives CASSGEPGGNDYEQYF.

The genes are TRBV18 and TRBJ2-1; tentative D call: TRBD1 (6 bases). This CDR3 is 15 amino acids long. Germline V gives CDR1 KGHSH, CDR2 LQKENI. V lost 6 bases and J 0 bases, leaving 12 bases between the germline ends. Written as DNA, the CDR3 is TGTGCCAGCTCTCAGGGGCTCCTCTCCTACAATGAGCAGTTCTTC. Amino acid sequence: CASSQGLLSYNEQFF.

The J gene is TRBJ2-6, the V gene TRBV28; D gene unclear. V shed 10 bases and J shed 6 bases, with 13 bases lying between them. The V gene's germline CDR1 is MDHEN and CDR2 SYDVKM. This CDR3 comprises 13 residues. Here the CDR3 reads CATQYLAANVLTF. CDR3 sequence (DNA): TGTGCCACCCAGTATCTGGCGGCCAACGTCCTGACTTTC.

The chain recombines TRBV4-2 with TRBJ2-5; D remains unclear. V lost 1 base, J lost 5 bases, and 11 bases lay in between. The length of the CDR3 is 14 residues. Germline-derived CDR1 and CDR2 are LGHNA and YNFKEQ. The CDR3 reads CASSQGSWLETQYF. The CDR3 DNA follows: TGTGCCAGCAGCCAAGGAAGCTGGTTGGAGACCCAGTACTTC.

This rearrangement joins TRBV18 to TRBJ2-3, with 8 bases aligning to TRBD2. Trimming at V came to 5 bases and at J to 4 bases, leaving 8 bases not matched to a gene. CDR1 is KGHSH, CDR2 LQKENI, per germline. This CDR3 is built from 15 residues. The CDR3 sequence is CASSESGGGADTQYF. CDR3 nucleotide sequence: TGTGCCAGCTCAGAAAGCGGGGGTGGTGCAGATACGCAGTATTTT.

The chain employs TRBV10-3 and TRBJ2-7; 7 nucleotides match TRBD1. V shed 4 bases and J 1 base; nucleotides not matched to a gene: 7. The germline V gene has CDR1 ENHRY and CDR2 SYGVKD. There are 15 residues in the CDR3. CDR3 region: CAISAQQGPSYEQYF. The CDR3, as DNA: TGTGCCATCAGTGCACAACAGGGGCCTTCCTACGAGCAGTACTTC.

The chain recombines TRBV9 with TRBJ1-1; D remains unclear. Per the germline V gene, CDR1 is SGDLS and CDR2 is YYNGEE. There are 17 residues in the CDR3. V was cut by 2 bases and J by 0 bases, with 17 bases left in between. The CDR3 DNA is TGTGCCAGCAGCGTGGTCGGGATCGGAGGAGTGAACACTGAAGCTTTCTTT. Translating it yields CASSVVGIGGVNTEAFF. The full variable domain, completed using reference TRBV9 and TRBJ1-1, is DSGVTQTPKHLITATGQRVTLRCSPRSGDLSVYWYQQSLDQGLQFLIQYYNGEERAKGNILERFSAQQFPDLHSELNLSSLELGDSALYFCASSVVGIGGVNTEAFFGQGTRLTVV.

Concerning this clone: Other DNA sequences in the sample encode the same CDR3. The rearrangement links TRBV2 to TRBJ2-1; D is perhaps TRBD2 (7 bases). The germline V and J ends were trimmed by 2 bases and 6 bases, with 26 bases remaining between them. The CDR3 totals 19 residues. Germline V lookup: CDR1 SNHLY, CDR2 FYNNEI. The CDR3 reads CASSERNWRRGQYGNEQFF. CDR3 DNA: TGTGCCAGCAGTGAAAGGAATTGGAGGCGGGGGCAATATGGCAATGAGCAGTTCTTC.

J is TRBJ2-7 and V is TRBV7-3, with TRBD1 matching 9 bases. Losses at the gene ends were 5 bases for V and 3 bases for J; bases not matched to a gene: 2. CDR3 length equals 13 residues. Germline V gene lookup returns CDR1 SGHTA and CDR2 FQGTGA. CDR3 in amino acids: CASSLDRGYEQYF. The CDR3 coding sequence is TGTGCCAGCAGCCTGGACAGGGGCTACGAGCAGTACTTC.

In this sample, this clone turned up once. The V gene is TRBV7-6, the J gene TRBJ1-6, with D maybe TRBD1 (5 bases). The CDR3 has 15 amino acids. CDR1 and CDR2 (germline): SGHVS, FNYEAQ. V gave up 1 base and J gave up 7 bases, with 11 bases separating them. The DNA for the CDR3 is TGTGCCAGCAGCTTAGAGACAGTAGTGAATTCACCCCTCCACTTT. It is translated as CASSLETVVNSPLHF. Based on the CDR3 plus reference TRBV7-6 and TRBJ1-6, the full variable domain is GAGVSQSPRYKVTKRGQDVALRCDPISGHVSLYWYRQALGQGPEFLTYFNYEAQQDKSGLPNDRFSAERPEGSISTLTIQRTEQRDSAMYRCASSLETVVNSPLHFGNGTRLTVT.

The chain employs TRBV29-1 and TRBJ2-3; 7 bases align to TRBD2. V was clipped by 6 bases and J by 2 bases; unmatched bases: 5. The CDR3 is 13 residues long. Germline values: CDR1 SQVTM, CDR2 ANQGSEA. CDR3 coding DNA: TGCAGCGTAGTCCGGGGGGTCACAGATACGCAGTATTTT. Its translation: CSVVRGVTDTQYF.